This T cell receptor beta chain was profiled in a study of technical replicates of blood from a few donors. Only in-frame clones appear in the TCRdb table, and some are missing; sequencing was by immunoSEQ multiplex PCR. This table holds roughly 90,000 clones, just under 95% found once. The table lists this clone with a count of one. Germline CDR1 is LNHDA and CDR2 is SQIVND (reference sequence). The CDR3 is 17 residues long. V dropped 1 base and J dropped 0 bases, with 10 bases sitting between them. The V gene is TRBV19, the J gene TRBJ1-6; no reliable D call. Sequencing used T cells isolated from PBMCs. This clonotype was sampled from a human donor in good health. CDR3 loop: CASSIALGSSYNSPLHF. CDR3 nucleotide sequence: TGTGCCAGTAGTATAGCCTTAGGGAGCTCCTATAATTCACCCCTCCACTTT.